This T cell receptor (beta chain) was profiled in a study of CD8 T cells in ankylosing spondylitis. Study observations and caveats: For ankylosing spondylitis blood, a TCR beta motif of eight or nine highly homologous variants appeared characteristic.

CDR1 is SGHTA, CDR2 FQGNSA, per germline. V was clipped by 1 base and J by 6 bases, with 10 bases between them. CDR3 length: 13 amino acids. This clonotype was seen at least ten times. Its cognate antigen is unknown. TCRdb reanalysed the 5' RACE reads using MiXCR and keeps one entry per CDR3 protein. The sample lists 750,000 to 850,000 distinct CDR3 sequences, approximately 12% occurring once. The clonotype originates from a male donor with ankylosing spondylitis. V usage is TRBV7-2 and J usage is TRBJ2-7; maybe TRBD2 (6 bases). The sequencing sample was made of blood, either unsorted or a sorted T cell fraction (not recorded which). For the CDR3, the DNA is TGTGCCAGCAGCTTAGAGTGGAGGGCCGAGCAGTACTTC. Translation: CASSLEWRAEQYF.